This TCR beta chain was found in a study of early T cells in non-severe SARS-CoV-2 infection (dated by TCRdb to the early 2020s). Context from the whole study: TCR sequencing used bulk RNA from unsorted whole blood, so alpha and beta chains could not be paired. What the authors observed across the whole study: VDJdb matching was skewed toward anti-spike CD8 responses and likely underestimated virus-specific expansions by missing private and CD4 specificities.

The method behind the library was 5' RACE. Sequenced using a NextSeq 500. The TCR library protocol attached unique molecular identifiers to individual cDNA molecules to correct for sequencing error and PCR bias. Both TCR alpha and beta chains were sequenced, and tight co-correlation was observed between alpha and beta sequence abundances in each sample. The authors processed their data as follows. Decombinator V4 was used to annotate the V gene, J gene and CDR3 of the TCR sequences. TCRs were defined as expanded if a significant change between any two time points was detected under a Poisson model with p below 0.0001. Abundances of TCRs were expressed as counts per million after normalisation to the total number of TCRs sequenced in each sample. TRAV1-2 paired with TRAJ12, TRAJ20 or TRAJ33 defined MAIT TCRs, while TRAV10 paired with TRAJ18 defined iNKT TCRs. VDJdb, accessed 1 November 2021, was searched for CMV, EBV and SARS-CoV-2 annotated TCRs, with TCRs annotated for multiple antigens excluded. TCRdb reprocessing: public reads trimmed at Q25 with fastp, clones called with MiXCR, in-frame beta chains kept. Every CDR3 protein is listed once, alongside the most common genes and DNA of its rows. TCRdb, not the original authors, processed these V and J calls. The table for this sample lists some 27,000 distinct CDR3 sequences; approximately 5.6% of them were counted only once. Jointly, the top ten make up almost 25% of the sample.

Turning to this clonotype: Its antigen is currently not known. Base qualities were left out, and no much larger clone turns up one base away.

This was a case-control study nested in a cohort of healthcare workers in London, UK, who had nasopharyngeal swab PCR tests and blood samples taken every week. Healthcare workers were recruited between 23 and 31 March 2020, during the week of the UK lockdown, and were followed weekly for up to about 16 weeks. Per the germline V gene, SGHRS is the CDR1 and YFSETQ is the CDR2. Relative to germline, V is 1 base shorter and J is 5 bases shorter, with 16 bases between their ends. The CDR3, from cysteine to phenylalanine, totals 15 residues. Only the CDR3 region is kept as DNA, spanning 45 bases read in frame from base 1.

The sequence links TRBV5-1 to TRBJ2-7; a weak D assignment points to TRBD1 (6 bases agree). Sequencing used whole blood. The receptor comes from an adult who was a healthcare worker with PCR-confirmed SARS-CoV-2 infection or an uninfected control (not recorded which). The sequenced DNA: TGCGCCAGCAGCTTGAACAGGGCGGCACTCGACGAGCAGTACTTC. This gives the protein CASSLNRAALDEQYF.